The 15 T cell receptor beta chains in this list originate from one sample, sequenced in a study of shared clonotypes between healthy human individuals. Measured with immunoSEQ multiplex PCR; TCRdb has only the in-frame clones, and not every one. Here the sample spans over a million clones, roughly 96% being singletons. Specimen: naive CD4+ T cells sorted from blood. As for subset: CD45RA+ positively selected. These receptors came from a man between 25 and 39 years old in good health.

The gene calls are TRBV5-1 and TRBJ2-1, with TRBD1 as a possible D gene (7 bases). The V end lost 7 bases, the J end lost 6 bases, and 20 bases lay between the germline ends. This CDR3 spans 15 amino acids. Germline CDR1 is SGHRS and CDR2 is YFSETQ. The CDR3 DNA reads as TGCGCCAGCGGATCCCGCGGGACAGAGTTCAATGAGCAGTTCTTC. This encodes CASGSRGTEFNEQFF.

The J gene is TRBJ2-3, the V gene TRBV7-3; 10 bases align to TRBD2. CDR3 size: 14 residues. Germline CDR1 SGHTA, CDR2 FQGTGA. V lost 4 bases to trimming and J lost 4 bases; unmatched junction nucleotides: 2. CDR3 in DNA: TGTGCCAGCAGCTCTAGCGGGAGCTCAGATACGCAGTATTTT. As protein: CASSSSGSSDTQYF.

This clone occurred once. V usage is TRBV18 and J usage is TRBJ1-5; D perhaps matches TRBD1 (5 bases). Germline V gives CDR1 KGHSH, CDR2 LQKENI. This CDR3 is 16 amino acids long. Trimming took off 3 bases at V and 4 bases at J, with 16 bases between the two ends. The CDR3 here is CASSPSAGGPNQPQHF. The CDR3 nucleotides are TGTGCCAGCTCACCCTCCGCTGGGGGTCCTAATCAGCCCCAGCATTTT.

The DNA for the CDR3 is TGTGCCAGCAGCCCAGTCGGAGGCATACTATACAATGAGCAGTTCTTC. Its protein is CASSPVGGILYNEQFF. The chain recombines TRBV7-6 with TRBJ2-1; D possibly corresponds to TRBD2 (5 bases). CDR3 length: 16 residues. Germline V gene lookup returns CDR1 SGHVS and CDR2 FNYEAQ. V shed 5 bases and J shed 4 bases, with 18 bases lying between them.

In this sample, this clone turned up once. J is TRBJ2-7 and V is TRBV27; 7 nucleotides match TRBD2. From germline, CDR1 is MNHEY and CDR2 SMNVEV (reference sequence). The CDR3 spans 16 residues. The ends lost 4 bases at V and 0 bases at J; junction bases unmatched: 9. The CDR3 reads CASSSETSRISYEQYF. The CDR3 DNA sequence: TGTGCCAGCAGTTCTGAGACTAGCCGGATCTCCTACGAGCAGTACTTC.

This chain uses TRBV27 with TRBJ1-2; perhaps TRBD1 as D (6 bases). V lost 1 base and J lost 8, with 17 bases in between. The CDR3 is 15 residues long. Germline loops: CDR1 MNHEY, CDR2 SMNVEV (reference sequence). CDR3 DNA sequence: TGTGCCAGCAGTTTATTGGGGGGGCTGACCTCCGGCTACACCTTC. Its protein is CASSLLGGLTSGYTF.

Regarding this clone: A junction boundary mismatches the germline segment, possibly from a read error. The chain couples TRBV9 to TRBJ2-5; 7 nucleotides agree with TRBD2. From germline, CDR1 is SGDLS and CDR2 YYNGEE. This CDR3 is 15 amino acids long. Written as DNA, the CDR3 is TGTGCCAGCACCGTAAGCGGGGCGTACCAAGAGACCCAGTACTTC. Residues: CASTVSGAYQETQYF.

This rearrangement joins TRBV10-2 to TRBJ1-1, with unresolved D. Per germline, CDR1 WSHSY and CDR2 SAAADI. V lost 6 bases to trimming and J lost 1 base, with 9 bases between them. CDR3 length: 13 amino acids. The CDR3 DNA is TGCGCCAGCAGCCCCACACAGAACACTGAAGCTTTCTTT. Translation: CASSPTQNTEAFF.

The chain joins TRBV28 to TRBJ2-5; 8 bases map to TRBD1. Trimming at V came to 7 bases and at J to 4 bases, leaving 11 bases not matched to a gene. The germline V gene has CDR1 MDHEN and CDR2 SYDVKM. The CDR3 totals 15 residues. In DNA, the CDR3 is TGTGCCAGCAATAGGTTGGCAGGGGGCGCAGAGACCCAGTACTTC. It yields the protein CASNRLAGGAETQYF.

This clone showed up just once. Other nucleotide sequences from this sample produce the same CDR3. The chain employs TRBV7-9 and TRBJ2-5; 7 bases are shared with TRBD1. The germline CDR1 and CDR2 sequences are SEHNR and FQNEAQ (reference sequence). The CDR3 loop spans 13 amino acids. V dropped 5 bases and J dropped 4; count of bases not matched to a gene: 4. This CDR3 is CASSPTGRETQYF. The CDR3 DNA follows: TGTGCCAGCAGCCCGACAGGGAGAGAGACCCAGTACTTC.

V is TRBV4-3 and J is TRBJ2-5; D not certain. This CDR3 region has 13 residues. Germline-derived CDR1 and CDR2 are LGHNA and YSLEER. V dropped 4 bases and J dropped 3 bases, with 9 bases sitting between them. CDR3 nucleotides: TGCGCCAGCAGCCGCAACATAGAAGAGACCCAGTACTTC. This translates into CASSRNIEETQYF.

This chain joins TRBV4-3 and TRBJ2-5; 16 bases agree with TRBD2. The CDR3 loop spans 19 amino acids. CDR1 is LGHNA, CDR2 YSLEER, per germline. V shed 1 base, J shed 5 bases, and the junction held 10 bases outside the gene matches. The CDR3 sequence: CASSQVSPGLAGGGETQYF. CDR3 in DNA: TGCGCCAGCAGCCAAGTATCCCCGGGACTAGCGGGAGGGGGGGAGACCCAGTACTTC.

V usage is TRBV5-1 and J usage is TRBJ2-1; 12 positions match TRBD2. V shed 2 bases, J shed 10 bases, and the junction held 4 bases outside the gene matches. This CDR3 region has 14 residues. Germline CDR1 is SGHRS and CDR2 is YFSETQ. CDR3 residues: CASSFRTSGTEQFF. The CDR3 coding sequence is TGCGCCAGCAGCTTCAGGACTAGCGGGACCGAGCAGTTCTTC.

The rearrangement joins TRBV5-1 to TRBJ1-1, with D unresolved. CDR1 and CDR2 from the germline V gene are SGHRS and YFSETQ. V lost 4 bases and J 1 base, leaving 8 bases between the germline ends. The CDR3 is 13 amino acids. CDR3 nucleotides: TGCGCCAGCAGCAGCGATGCGAACACTGAAGCTTTCTTT. This encodes CASSSDANTEAFF.

For the CDR3, the DNA is TGTGCCAGCAGCGGAGGAGGACAGGGCACAGATACGCAGTATTTT. The encoded protein is CASSGGGQGTDTQYF. The J gene is TRBJ2-3, the V gene TRBV7-6; 7 bases map to TRBD1. J gave up 1 base and V 5 bases, and 6 bases lay outside the gene matches. CDR1 SGHVS and CDR2 FNYEAQ come from the germline V gene. CDR3 length: 15 amino acids.